This entry lists 22 T cell receptor beta chains sequenced from one sample in a study of cytomegalovirus exposure and HLA in healthy donors. The PCR used 60 Vbeta and 13 Jbeta primers. Libraries were prepared by immunoSEQ multiplex PCR; TCRdb keeps only in-frame clonotypes and omits some of them. The profile shows 95,000 to 150,000 clones, around four fifths of them singletons. The sequencing input was PBMCs. Receptors were obtained from a woman aged 40 to 50 in good health and CMV-seronegative.

There are a few counts of this clone. V usage is TRBV29-1 and J usage is TRBJ2-7, with D unresolved. Germline-derived CDR1 and CDR2 are SQVTM and ANQGSEA. The CDR3 loop spans 12 amino acids. V gave up 5 bases and J gave up 0 bases, with 8 bases separating them. As DNA, the CDR3 is TGCAGCGTTCGAGCGAGCTCCTACGAGCAGTACTTC. Its translation: CSVRASSYEQYF.

This clone was seen only a few times. The chain combines TRBV4-1 with TRBJ1-1, with D uncertain. The germline CDR1 and CDR2 sequences are MGHRA and YSYEKL. Trimming pared 3 bases from V and 5 bases from J, leaving 19 bases between. The CDR3 is 16 amino acids. The CDR3: CASSQGLIRGYTEAFF. CDR3 nucleotides: TGCGCCAGCAGCCAGGGTCTAATCCGGGGATATACTGAAGCTTTCTTT.

This clone was seen only once. The chain employs TRBV7-3 and TRBJ2-1, with D maybe TRBD2 (6 bases). The CDR3 runs 15 residues. V lost 5 bases and J lost 3, with 14 bases in between. CDR1 and CDR2 from the germline V gene are SGHTA and FQGTGA. In nucleotides, the CDR3 is TGTGCCAGCAGCCTCTCGGCGGGAAACTACAATGAGCAGTTCTTC. Translated, it gives CASSLSAGNYNEQFF.

The chain is built from TRBV18 and TRBJ1-1, with D possibly being TRBD1 (5 bases). Trimming left V 3 bases short and J 4 bases short, with 18 bases between. Looked up from germline, CDR1 is KGHSH and CDR2 is LQKENI. The CDR3 loop spans 16 amino acids. The DNA of the CDR3 is TGTGCCAGCTCACCCGGACCCCCCCAGGGACTCACTGAAGCTTTCTTT. This sequence encodes CASSPGPPQGLTEAFF.

The J gene is TRBJ1-1, the V gene TRBV7-2; the match to TRBD1 covers 7 bases. Per the germline V gene, CDR1 is SGHTA and CDR2 is FQGNSA. V dropped 6 bases and J dropped 4; count of bases not matched to a gene: 8. The CDR3 consists of 14 residues. CDR3 sequence: CASRRQGGTTEAFF. The CDR3 DNA follows: TGTGCCAGCAGGAGACAGGGCGGGACCACTGAAGCTTTCTTT.

This rearrangement joins TRBV6-1 to TRBJ2-5; D is ambiguous. V was cut by 7 bases and J by 4 bases, with 13 bases left in between. CDR1 and CDR2 from the germline V gene are MNHNS and SASEGT. The CDR3 runs to 13 residues. CDR3 nucleotide sequence: TGTGCCAGCATCAAAGCCCCGAGAGAGACCCAGTACTTC. Translation gives CASIKAPRETQYF.

The chain recombines TRBV4-3 with TRBJ1-5, with TRBD1 identical over 7 bases. V was clipped by 4 bases and J by 6 bases; unmatched bases: 9. CDR1 and CDR2 from the germline V gene are LGHNA and YSLEER. The CDR3 loop spans 15 amino acids. CDR3 in DNA: TGCGCCAGCAGCCCCAACAGGGGTGGCGGTCAGCCCCAGCATTTT. Translated, it gives CASSPNRGGGQPQHF.

The V gene is TRBV7-2, the J gene TRBJ2-7; maybe TRBD2 (6 bases). CDR3 size: 14 residues. Germline lookup yields CDR1 SGHTA and CDR2 FQGNSA. The V end lost 1 base, the J end lost 2 bases, and 9 bases lay between the germline ends. The CDR3 protein is CASSLGGGTYEQYF. The CDR3 nucleotides are TGTGCCAGCAGCTTAGGTGGGGGGACCTACGAGCAGTACTTC.

This clone was recorded once. The chain recombines TRBV18 with TRBJ1-2; TRBD1 is a possible D gene (6 bases). Germline V lookup: CDR1 KGHSH, CDR2 LQKENI. The germline V and J ends were trimmed by 5 bases and 0 bases, with 10 bases remaining between them. The CDR3 covers 14 residues. CDR3 DNA sequence: TGTGCCAGCTCAGCCGGGACATCTAACTATGGCTACACCTTC. Its translation is CASSAGTSNYGYTF.

This clone came up a few times. The chain couples TRBV4-1 to TRBJ1-3; D may be TRBD1 (5 bases). Germline CDR1 is MGHRA and CDR2 is YSYEKL. The CDR3 loop spans 17 amino acids. The germline V and J ends were trimmed by 0 bases and 1 base, with 13 bases remaining between them. The CDR3 spells CASSQDPRGGSGNTIYF. The DNA for the CDR3 is TGCGCCAGCAGCCAAGATCCTCGGGGGGGGTCTGGAAACACCATATATTTT.

J is TRBJ1-3 and V is TRBV6-1; D is undetermined. The CDR3 covers 11 residues. From germline, CDR1 is MNHNS and CDR2 SASEGT. V gave up 7 bases and J gave up 6 bases, with 7 bases separating them. CDR3 DNA: TGTGCCAGCATAGGAGTAAACACCATATATTTT. Protein product: CASIGVNTIYF.

As DNA, the CDR3 is TGTGCCAGCAGCAAAGGCGGGGGGCGATCCCTCAATGAGCAGTTCTTC. Protein: CASSKGGGRSLNEQFF. This rearrangement joins TRBV21-1 to TRBJ2-1; the DNA was not compared with TRBD2, the D call given in the table. TRBV21-1 is labeled a pseudogene. This CDR3 has 16 amino acids.

The chain employs TRBV23-1 and TRBJ2-5; D might be TRBD1 (6 bases). The better agreement between TRBJ2-7 and the DNA end casts doubt on the J call. TRBV23-1 is an ORF for which the function is uncertain. There are 14 residues in the CDR3. The CDR3 DNA reads TGCGCCAGCCTTACACCGGGACAACGGTCCGAGCAGTACTTC. It is translated as CASLTPGQRSEQYF.

This clone has a single count. The chain recombines TRBV6-6 with TRBJ1-5; 10 bases line up with TRBD1. Germline lookup yields CDR1 MNHNY and CDR2 SVGAGI (reference sequence). CDR3 size: 14 residues. The junction had 1 base not matched to a gene; V was cut back by 2 bases and J by 6 bases. The CDR3 loop reads CASSYRTGGQPQHF. CDR3 coding DNA: TGTGCCAGCAGTTACCGGACAGGGGGTCAGCCCCAGCATTTT.

The V call is TRBV7-6, the J call TRBJ1-5; 7 bases fit TRBD1. Germline CDR1 SGHVS, CDR2 FNYEAQ. With 0 bases clipped from V and 1 base from J, the junction kept 6 bases outside the gene matches. The CDR3 is 17 amino acids. CDR3: CASSLAGGQTSNQPQHF. The DNA of the CDR3 is TGTGCCAGCAGCTTAGCAGGGGGACAGACAAGCAATCAGCCCCAGCATTTT.

This chain links TRBV7-2 with TRBJ2-7; possibly TRBD2 for D (6 bases). Per the germline V gene, CDR1 is SGHTA and CDR2 is FQGNSA. The CDR3 contains 16 residues. V was clipped by 5 bases and J by 3 bases, with 20 bases between them. For the CDR3, the DNA is TGTGCCAGCAGCCCCCAGGGTAGCGGACGATACTACGAGCAGTACTTC. This sequence encodes CASSPQGSGRYYEQYF.

The chain carries TRBV6-6 and TRBJ2-3, with D perhaps matching TRBD2 (6 bases). The ends were cut back, 10 bases at V and 1 base at J, with 18 bases in the middle. Germline V gives CDR1 MNHNY, CDR2 SVGAGI (reference sequence). The CDR3 runs to 15 residues. CDR3 sequence: CATLRSAGRTDTQYF. The CDR3 nucleotides are TGTGCCACCCTCCGTTCGGCGGGGCGCACAGATACGCAGTATTTT.

The rearrangement uses TRBV27 and TRBJ1-6; 8 bases agree with TRBD1. The junction had 5 bases not matched to a gene; V was cut back by 6 bases and J by 7 bases. Germline V CDR1 and CDR2: MNHEY, SMNVEV (reference sequence). CDR3 size: 14 residues. CDR3 nucleotide sequence: TGTGCCAGCAGACCGACAGGGGAGAATTCACCCCTCCACTTT. It codes for CASRPTGENSPLHF.

The chain carries TRBV18 and TRBJ2-1, with unresolved D. The CDR3 has 16 residues. V lost 0 bases, J lost 9 bases, and 18 bases lay in between. CDR1 and CDR2 from the germline V gene are KGHSH and LQKENI. CDR3 in amino acids: CASSPPSRSTDSEQFF. In nucleotides, the CDR3 is TGTGCCAGCTCACCACCGTCTAGATCCACCGATTCTGAGCAGTTCTTC.

The chain couples TRBV7-9 to TRBJ1-1, with 7 bases that match TRBD1. With 1 base clipped from V and 0 bases from J, the junction kept 2 bases outside the gene matches. Germline V gives CDR1 SEHNR, CDR2 FQNEAQ (reference sequence). This CDR3 has 15 amino acids. CDR3 nucleotides: TGTGCCAGCAGCTTAGGACAGGGCTTGAACACTGAAGCTTTCTTT. Its translation: CASSLGQGLNTEAFF.

This chain connects TRBV5-6 to TRBJ1-5; D may be TRBD1 (6 bases). Trimming cost V 2 bases and J 5 bases, with 14 bases left between them. Germline assignment: CDR1 SGHDT and CDR2 YYEEEE. The CDR3 is 15 residues long. This CDR3 reads CASSFLDRSDQPQHF. DNA of the CDR3: TGTGCCAGCAGCTTTCTGGACAGATCCGATCAGCCCCAGCATTTT.

The V gene is TRBV5-1, the J gene TRBJ1-4, with D possibly TRBD1 on 6 matching bases. Germline CDR1 reads SGHRS; CDR2 reads YFSETQ. V was trimmed by 0 bases and J by 5 bases, leaving 14 bases between them. This CDR3 region has 16 residues. The CDR3 region is CASSLGQGTVNEKLFF. DNA of the CDR3: TGCGCCAGCAGCTTGGGGCAGGGGACCGTAAATGAAAAACTGTTTTTT.